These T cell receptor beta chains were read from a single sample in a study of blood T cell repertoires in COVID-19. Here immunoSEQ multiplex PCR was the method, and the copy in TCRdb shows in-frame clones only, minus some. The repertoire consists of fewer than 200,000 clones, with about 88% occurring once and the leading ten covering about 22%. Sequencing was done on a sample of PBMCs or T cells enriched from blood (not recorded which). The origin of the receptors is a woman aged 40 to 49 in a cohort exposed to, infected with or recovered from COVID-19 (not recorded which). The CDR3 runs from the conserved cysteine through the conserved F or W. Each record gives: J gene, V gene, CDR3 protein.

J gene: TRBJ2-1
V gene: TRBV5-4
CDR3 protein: CASSLGTSGSNEQFF

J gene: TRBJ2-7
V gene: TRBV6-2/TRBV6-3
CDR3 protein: CASSSGTGDVYEQYF

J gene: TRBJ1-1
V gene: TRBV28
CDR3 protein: CASRSGTAEAFF

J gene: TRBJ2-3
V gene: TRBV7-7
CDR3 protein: CASSATPALAGSPDTQYF

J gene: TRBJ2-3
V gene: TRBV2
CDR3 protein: CASSDQGGQDTQYF

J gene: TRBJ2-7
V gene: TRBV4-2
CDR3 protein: CASSQGLASGSMYEQYF

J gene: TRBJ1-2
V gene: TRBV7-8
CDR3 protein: CASSFIPRTSGQGANGYTF

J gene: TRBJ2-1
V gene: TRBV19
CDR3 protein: CASSIGSSAGGNEQFF

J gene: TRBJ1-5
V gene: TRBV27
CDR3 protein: CASSPTRRTGSIAQPQHF

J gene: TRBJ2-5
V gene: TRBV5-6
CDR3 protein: CASSSGGQETQYF

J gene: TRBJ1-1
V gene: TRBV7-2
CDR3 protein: CASSPLGDPRGEAFF

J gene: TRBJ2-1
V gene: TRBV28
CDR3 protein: CASSSLAGGANEQFF

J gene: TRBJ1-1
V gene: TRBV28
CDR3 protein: CASSLGQGPTFSFFTEAFF

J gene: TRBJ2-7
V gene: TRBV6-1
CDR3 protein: CASSEAGGDGGYEQYF

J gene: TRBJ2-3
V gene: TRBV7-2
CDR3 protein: CASSLDRGGTDTQYF

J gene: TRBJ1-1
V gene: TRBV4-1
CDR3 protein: CASTPIRGTGTEAFF

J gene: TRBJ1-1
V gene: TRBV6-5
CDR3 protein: CASSYFTGGVEAFF

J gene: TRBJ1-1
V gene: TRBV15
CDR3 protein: CATTQRSYRANTEAFF

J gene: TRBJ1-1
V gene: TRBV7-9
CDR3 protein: CASSLEGTGAEAFF

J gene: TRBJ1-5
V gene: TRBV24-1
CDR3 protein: CATSDFRGRRIGQPQHF

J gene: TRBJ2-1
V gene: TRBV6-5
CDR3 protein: CASRGHLSYNEQFF

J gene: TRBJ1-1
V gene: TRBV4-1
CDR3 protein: CASSQVGGALNTEAFF

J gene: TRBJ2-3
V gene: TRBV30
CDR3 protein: CAWTSGRGSDTQYF

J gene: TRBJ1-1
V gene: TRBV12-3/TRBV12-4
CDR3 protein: CASRLQGDTEAFF

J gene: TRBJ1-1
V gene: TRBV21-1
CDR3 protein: CASSKEGGRPDLDTEAFF

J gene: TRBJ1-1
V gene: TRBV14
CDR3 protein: CASSQDGGGTEAFF